This T cell receptor (beta chain) was sequenced for a study of blood T cell repertoires in COVID-19. This CDR3 comprises 14 residues. Trimming left V 1 base short and J 9 bases short, with 13 bases between. Germline V gene lookup returns CDR1 MNHNS and CDR2 SASEGT. TCRdb's table, derived via immunoSEQ multiplex PCR, lists solely in-frame clones and lacks some. Here the sample spans around 300,000 clones, approximately 85% being singletons. The source of this sequence is a woman between 65 and 79 years old with acute or convalescent COVID-19. Input material: peripheral blood. The chain recombines TRBV6-1 with TRBJ1-5; D remains unclear. CDR3 protein: CASSEGGPAGPQHF. The CDR3 DNA follows: TGTGCCAGCAGTGAAGGCGGACCAGCGGGGCCCCAGCATTTT.